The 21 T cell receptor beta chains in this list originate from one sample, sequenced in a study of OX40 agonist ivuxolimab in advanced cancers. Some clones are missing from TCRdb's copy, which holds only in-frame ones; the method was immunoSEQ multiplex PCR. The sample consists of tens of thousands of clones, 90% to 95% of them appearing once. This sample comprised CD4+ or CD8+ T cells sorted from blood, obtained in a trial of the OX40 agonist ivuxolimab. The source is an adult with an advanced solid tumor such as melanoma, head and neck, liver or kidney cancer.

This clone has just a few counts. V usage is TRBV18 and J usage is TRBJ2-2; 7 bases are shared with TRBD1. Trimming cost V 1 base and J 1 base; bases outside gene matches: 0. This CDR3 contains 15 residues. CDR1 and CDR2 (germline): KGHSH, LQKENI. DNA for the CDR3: TGTGCCAGCTCACCACGGACAGGGAACACCGGGGAGCTGTTTTTT. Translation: CASSPRTGNTGELFF.

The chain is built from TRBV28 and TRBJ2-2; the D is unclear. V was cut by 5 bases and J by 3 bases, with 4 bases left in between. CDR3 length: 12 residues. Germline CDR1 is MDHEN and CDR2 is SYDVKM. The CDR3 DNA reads TGTGCCAGCAGTCCGTACACCGGGGAGCTGTTTTTT. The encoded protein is CASSPYTGELFF.

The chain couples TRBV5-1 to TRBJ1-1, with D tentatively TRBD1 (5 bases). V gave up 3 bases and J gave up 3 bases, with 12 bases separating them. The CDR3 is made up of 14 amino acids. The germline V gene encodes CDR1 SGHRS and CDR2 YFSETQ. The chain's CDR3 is CASSSSGGYTEAFF. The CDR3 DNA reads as TGCGCCAGCAGCTCTTCTGGGGGGTACACTGAAGCTTTCTTT.

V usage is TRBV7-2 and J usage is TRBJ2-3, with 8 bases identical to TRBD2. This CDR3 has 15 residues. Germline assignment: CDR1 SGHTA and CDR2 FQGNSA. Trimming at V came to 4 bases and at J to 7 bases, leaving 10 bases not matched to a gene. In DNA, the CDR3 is TGTGCCAGCAGCTCCCGGCAGCGGGAGTCGCATACGCAGTATTTT. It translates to CASSSRQRESHTQYF.

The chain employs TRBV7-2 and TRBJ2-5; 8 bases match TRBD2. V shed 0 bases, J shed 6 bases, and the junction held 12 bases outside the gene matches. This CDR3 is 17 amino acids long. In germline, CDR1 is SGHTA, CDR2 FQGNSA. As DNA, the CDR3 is TGTGCCAGCAGCTTAGCGGGGGGGAGCGGGAGTTGGAAGACCCAGTACTTC. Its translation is CASSLAGGSGSWKTQYF. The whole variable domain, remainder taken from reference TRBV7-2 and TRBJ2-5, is GAGVSQSPSNKVTEKGKDVELRCDPISGHTALYWYRQSLGQGLEFLIYFQGNSAPDKSGLPSDRFSAERTGGSVSTLTIQRTQQEDSAVYLCASSLAGGSGSWKTQYFGPGTRLLVL.

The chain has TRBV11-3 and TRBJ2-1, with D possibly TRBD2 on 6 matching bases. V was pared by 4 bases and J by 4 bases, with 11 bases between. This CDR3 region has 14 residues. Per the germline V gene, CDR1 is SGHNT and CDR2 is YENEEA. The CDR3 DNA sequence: TGTGCCAGCAGCTCCCGGGACTTTTACAATGAGCAGTTCTTC. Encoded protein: CASSSRDFYNEQFF.

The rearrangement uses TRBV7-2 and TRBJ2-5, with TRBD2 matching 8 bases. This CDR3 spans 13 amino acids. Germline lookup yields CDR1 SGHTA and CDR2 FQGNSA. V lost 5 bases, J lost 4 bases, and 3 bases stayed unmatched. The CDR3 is CASSRTSGETQYF. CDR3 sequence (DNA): TGTGCCAGCAGCCGAACTAGCGGAGAGACCCAGTACTTC.

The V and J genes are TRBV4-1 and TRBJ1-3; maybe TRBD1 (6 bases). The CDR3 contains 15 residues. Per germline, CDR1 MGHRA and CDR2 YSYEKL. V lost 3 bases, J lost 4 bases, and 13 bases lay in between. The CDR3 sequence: CASSQKGGTGNTIYF. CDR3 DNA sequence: TGCGCCAGCAGCCAGAAGGGGGGGACGGGAAACACCATATATTTT.

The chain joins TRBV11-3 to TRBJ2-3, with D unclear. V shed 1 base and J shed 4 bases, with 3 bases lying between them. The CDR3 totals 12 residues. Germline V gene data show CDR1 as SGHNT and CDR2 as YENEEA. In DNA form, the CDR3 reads TGTGCCAGCAGCTTAGTCGCAGATACGCAGTATTTT. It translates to CASSLVADTQYF.

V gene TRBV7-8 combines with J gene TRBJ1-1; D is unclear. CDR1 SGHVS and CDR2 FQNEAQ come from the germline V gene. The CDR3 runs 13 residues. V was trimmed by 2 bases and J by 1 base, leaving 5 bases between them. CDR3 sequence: CASSLQANTEAFF. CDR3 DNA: TGTGCCAGCAGCTTACAGGCGAACACTGAAGCTTTCTTT.

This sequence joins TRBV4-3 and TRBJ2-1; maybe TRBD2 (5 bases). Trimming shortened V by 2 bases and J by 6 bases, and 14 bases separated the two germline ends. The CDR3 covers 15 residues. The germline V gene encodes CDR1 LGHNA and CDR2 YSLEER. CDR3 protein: CASSQSGAAFNEQFF. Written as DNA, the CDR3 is TGCGCCAGCAGCCAAAGCGGAGCCGCCTTCAATGAGCAGTTCTTC.

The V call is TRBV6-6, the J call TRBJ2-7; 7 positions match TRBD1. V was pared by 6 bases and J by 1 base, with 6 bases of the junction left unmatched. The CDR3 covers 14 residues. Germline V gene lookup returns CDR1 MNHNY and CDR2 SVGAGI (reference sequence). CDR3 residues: CASRTDRLSYEQYF. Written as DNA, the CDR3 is TGTGCCAGCAGGACGGACAGGCTTTCCTACGAGCAGTACTTC.

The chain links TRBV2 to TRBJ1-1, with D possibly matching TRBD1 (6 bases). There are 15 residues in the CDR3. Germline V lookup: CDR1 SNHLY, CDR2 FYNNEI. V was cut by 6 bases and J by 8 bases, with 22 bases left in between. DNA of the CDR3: TGTGCCAGCAGACAAAGGACAGCCGTTGTTGTCGAAGCTTTCTTT. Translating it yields CASRQRTAVVVEAFF.

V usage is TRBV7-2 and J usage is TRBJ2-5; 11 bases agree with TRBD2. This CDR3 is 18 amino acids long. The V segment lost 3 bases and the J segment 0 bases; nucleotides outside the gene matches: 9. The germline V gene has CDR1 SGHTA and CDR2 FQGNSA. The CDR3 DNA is TGTGCCAGCAGCTTGTCCCTAGCGGGAGGCTTCTACCAAGAGACCCAGTACTTC. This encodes CASSLSLAGGFYQETQYF.

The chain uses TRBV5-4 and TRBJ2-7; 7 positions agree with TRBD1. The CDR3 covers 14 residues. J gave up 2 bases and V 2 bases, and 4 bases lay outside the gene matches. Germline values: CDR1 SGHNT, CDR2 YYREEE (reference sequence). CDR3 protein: CASSFDRVTYEQYF. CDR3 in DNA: TGTGCCAGCAGCTTTGACAGGGTAACCTACGAGCAGTACTTC.

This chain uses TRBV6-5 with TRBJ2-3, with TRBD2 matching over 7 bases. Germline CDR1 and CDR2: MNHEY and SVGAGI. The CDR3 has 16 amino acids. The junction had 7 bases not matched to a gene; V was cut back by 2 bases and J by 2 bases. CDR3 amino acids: CASSYGPGTNTDTQYF. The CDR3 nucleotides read TGTGCCAGCAGTTACGGACCCGGGACTAACACAGATACGCAGTATTTT.

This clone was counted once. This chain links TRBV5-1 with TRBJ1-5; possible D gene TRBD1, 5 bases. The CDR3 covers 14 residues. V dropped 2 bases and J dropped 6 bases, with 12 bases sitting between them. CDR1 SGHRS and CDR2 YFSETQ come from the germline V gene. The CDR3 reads CASSFTPGRQPQHF. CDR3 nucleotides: TGCGCCAGCAGCTTTACCCCAGGGCGTCAGCCCCAGCATTTT. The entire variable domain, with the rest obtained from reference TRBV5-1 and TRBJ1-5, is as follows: KAGVTQTPRYLIKTRGQQVTLSCSPISGHRSVSWYQQTPGQGLQFLFEYFSETQRNKGNFPGRFSGRQFSNSRSEMNVSTLELGDSALYLCASSFTPGRQPQHFGDGTRLSIL.

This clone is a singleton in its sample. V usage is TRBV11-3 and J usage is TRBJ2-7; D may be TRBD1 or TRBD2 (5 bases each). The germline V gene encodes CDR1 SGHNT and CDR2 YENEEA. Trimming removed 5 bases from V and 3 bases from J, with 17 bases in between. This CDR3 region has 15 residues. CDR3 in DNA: TGTGCCAGCAGCATCGTGGGGGAGAGCGTCTACGAGCAGTACTTC. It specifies CASSIVGESVYEQYF. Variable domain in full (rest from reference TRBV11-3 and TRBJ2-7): EAGVVQSPRYKIIEKKQPVAFWCNPISGHNTLYWYLQNLGQGPELLIRYENEEAVDDSQLPKDRFSAERLKGVDSTLKIQPAELGDSAVYLCASSIVGESVYEQYFGPGTRLTVT.

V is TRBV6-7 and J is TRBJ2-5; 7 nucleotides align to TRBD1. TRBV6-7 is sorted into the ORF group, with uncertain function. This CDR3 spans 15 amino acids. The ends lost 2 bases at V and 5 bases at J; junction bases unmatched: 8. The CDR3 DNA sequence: TGTGCCAGCAGTTACACCCAGGGGGATGAGGAGACCCAGTACTTC. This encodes CASSYTQGDEETQYF.

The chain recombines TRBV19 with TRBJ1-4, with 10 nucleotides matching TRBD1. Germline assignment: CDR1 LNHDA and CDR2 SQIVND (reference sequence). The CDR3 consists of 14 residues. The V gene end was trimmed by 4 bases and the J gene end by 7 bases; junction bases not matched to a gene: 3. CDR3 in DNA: TGTGCCAGTAGTACCGGACAGGGGGGTGAAAAACTGTTTTTT. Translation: CASSTGQGGEKLFF. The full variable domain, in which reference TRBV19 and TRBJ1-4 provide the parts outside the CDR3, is DGGITQSPKYLFRKEGQNVTLSCEQNLNHDAMYWYRQDPGQGLRLIYYSQIVNDFQKGDIAEGYSVSREKKESFPLTVTSAQKNPTAFYLCASSTGQGGEKLFFGSGTQLSVL.

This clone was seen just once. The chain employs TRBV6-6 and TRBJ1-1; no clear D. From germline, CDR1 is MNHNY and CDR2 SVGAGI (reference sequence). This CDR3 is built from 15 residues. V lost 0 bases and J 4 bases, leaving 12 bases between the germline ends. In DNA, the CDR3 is TGTGCCAGCAGTTACTCGGGCTTGAAAGTCACTGAAGCTTTCTTT. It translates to CASSYSGLKVTEAFF.